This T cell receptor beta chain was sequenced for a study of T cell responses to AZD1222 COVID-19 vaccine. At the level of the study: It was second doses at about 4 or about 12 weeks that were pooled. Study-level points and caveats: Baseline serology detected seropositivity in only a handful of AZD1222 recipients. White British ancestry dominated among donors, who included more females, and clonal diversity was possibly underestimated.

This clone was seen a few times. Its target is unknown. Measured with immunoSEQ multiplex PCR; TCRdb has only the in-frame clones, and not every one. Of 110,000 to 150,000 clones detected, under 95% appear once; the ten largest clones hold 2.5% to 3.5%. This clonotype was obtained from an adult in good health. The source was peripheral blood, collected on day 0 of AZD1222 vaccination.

CDR3 loop: CASSYAGTGVGSGLGGYTF. CDR3 nucleotide sequence: TGTGCCAGCAGTTACGCCGGGACAGGGGTAGGAAGCGGTTTGGGCGGCTACACCTTC. This chain links TRBV6-2 or TRBV6-3 with TRBJ1-2; 10 bases agree with TRBD1. The CDR3 is 19 amino acids. From germline, CDR1 is MNHEY and CDR2 SVGEGT. V dropped 2 bases and J dropped 8; count of bases not matched to a gene: 20.